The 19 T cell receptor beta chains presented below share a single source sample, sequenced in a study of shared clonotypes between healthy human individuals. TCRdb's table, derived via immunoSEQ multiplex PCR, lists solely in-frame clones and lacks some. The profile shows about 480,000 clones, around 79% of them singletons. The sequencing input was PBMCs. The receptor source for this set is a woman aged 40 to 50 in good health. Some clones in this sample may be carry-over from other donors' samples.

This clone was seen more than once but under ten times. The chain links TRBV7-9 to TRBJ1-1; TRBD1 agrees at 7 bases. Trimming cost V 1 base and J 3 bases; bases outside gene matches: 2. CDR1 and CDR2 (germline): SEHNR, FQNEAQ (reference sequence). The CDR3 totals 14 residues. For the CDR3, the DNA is TGTGCCAGCAGCTTAGAGGGGGCGTACACTGAAGCTTTCTTT. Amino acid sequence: CASSLEGAYTEAFF.

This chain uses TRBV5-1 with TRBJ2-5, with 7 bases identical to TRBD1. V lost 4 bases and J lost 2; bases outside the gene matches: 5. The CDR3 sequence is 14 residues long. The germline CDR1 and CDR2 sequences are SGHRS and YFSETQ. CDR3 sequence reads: CASSRDSQQETQYF. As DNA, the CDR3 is TGCGCCAGCAGCAGGGACAGCCAACAAGAGACCCAGTACTTC.

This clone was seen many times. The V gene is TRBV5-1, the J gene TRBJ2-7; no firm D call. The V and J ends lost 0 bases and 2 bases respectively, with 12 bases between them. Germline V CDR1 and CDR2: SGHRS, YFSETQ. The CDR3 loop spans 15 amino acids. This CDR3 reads CASSLEGSRAYEQYF. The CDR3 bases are TGCGCCAGCAGCTTGGAAGGATCCAGAGCCTACGAGCAGTACTTC.

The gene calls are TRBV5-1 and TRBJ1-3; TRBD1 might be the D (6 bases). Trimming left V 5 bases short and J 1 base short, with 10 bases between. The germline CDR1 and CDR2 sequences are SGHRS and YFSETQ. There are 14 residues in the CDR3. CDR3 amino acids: CASRDSRSGNTIYF. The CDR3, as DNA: TGCGCCAGCAGGGACAGTAGGTCTGGAAACACCATATATTTT. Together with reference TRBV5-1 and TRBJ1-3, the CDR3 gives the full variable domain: KAGVTQTPRYLIKTRGQQVTLSCSPISGHRSVSWYQQTPGQGLQFLFEYFSETQRNKGNFPGRFSGRQFSNSRSEMNVSTLELGDSALYLCASRDSRSGNTIYFGEGSWLTVV.

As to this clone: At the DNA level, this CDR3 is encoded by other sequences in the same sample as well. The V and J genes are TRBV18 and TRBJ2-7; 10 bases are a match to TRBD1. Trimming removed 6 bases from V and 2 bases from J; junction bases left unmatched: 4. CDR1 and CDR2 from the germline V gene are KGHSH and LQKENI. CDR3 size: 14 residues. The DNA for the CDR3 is TGTGCCAGCTCGCCTGACAGGGGGCCCTACGAGCAGTACTTC. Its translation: CASSPDRGPYEQYF. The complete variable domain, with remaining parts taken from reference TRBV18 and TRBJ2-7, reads NAGVMQNPRHLVRRRGQEARLRCSPMKGHSHVYWYRQLPEEGLKFMVYLQKENIIDESGMPKERFSAEFPKEGPSILRIQQVVRGDSAAYFCASSPDRGPYEQYFGPGTRLTVT.

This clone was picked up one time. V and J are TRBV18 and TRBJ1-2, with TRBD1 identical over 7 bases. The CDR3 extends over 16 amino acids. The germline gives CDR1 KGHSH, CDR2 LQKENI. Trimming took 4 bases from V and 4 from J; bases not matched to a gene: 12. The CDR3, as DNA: TGTGCCAGCTCACAGACCACAGAGACAGGGATCTATGGCTACACCTTC. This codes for CASSQTTETGIYGYTF.

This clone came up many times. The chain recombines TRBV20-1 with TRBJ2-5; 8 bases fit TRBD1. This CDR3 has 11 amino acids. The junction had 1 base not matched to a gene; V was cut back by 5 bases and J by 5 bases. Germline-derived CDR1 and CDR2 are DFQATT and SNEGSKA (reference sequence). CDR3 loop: CSADRGETQYF. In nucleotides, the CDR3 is TGCAGTGCTGACAGGGGCGAGACCCAGTACTTC.

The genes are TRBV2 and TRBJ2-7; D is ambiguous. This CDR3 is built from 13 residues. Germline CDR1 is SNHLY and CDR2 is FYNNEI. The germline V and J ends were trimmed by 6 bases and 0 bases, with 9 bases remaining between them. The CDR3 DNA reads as TGTGCCAGCAGGGGTGTAGTCTCCTACGAGCAGTACTTC. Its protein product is CASRGVVSYEQYF.

CDR3 loop: CAWSDLATAYTF. The CDR3 region has the DNA TGTGCCTGGAGTGATCTAGCGACAGCCTACACCTTC. The chain couples TRBV30 to TRBJ1-2, with D possibly matching TRBD1 (5 bases). The CDR3 length is 12 residues. V dropped 1 base and J dropped 10 bases, with 13 bases sitting between them. Germline V gene sequence: CDR1 GTSNPN, CDR2 SVGIG (reference sequence).

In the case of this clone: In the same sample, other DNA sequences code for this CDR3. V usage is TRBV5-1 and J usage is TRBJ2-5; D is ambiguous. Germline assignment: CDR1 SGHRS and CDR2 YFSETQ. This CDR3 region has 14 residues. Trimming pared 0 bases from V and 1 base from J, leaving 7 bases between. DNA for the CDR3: TGCGCCAGCAGCTTGGATGGGCGCCAAGAGACCCAGTACTTC. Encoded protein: CASSLDGRQETQYF.

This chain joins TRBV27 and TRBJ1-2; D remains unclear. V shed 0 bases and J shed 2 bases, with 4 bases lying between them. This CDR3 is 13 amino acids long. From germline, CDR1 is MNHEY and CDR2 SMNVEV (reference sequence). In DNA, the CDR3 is TGTGCCAGCAGTTTATCCGGAAACTATGGCTACACCTTC. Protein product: CASSLSGNYGYTF.

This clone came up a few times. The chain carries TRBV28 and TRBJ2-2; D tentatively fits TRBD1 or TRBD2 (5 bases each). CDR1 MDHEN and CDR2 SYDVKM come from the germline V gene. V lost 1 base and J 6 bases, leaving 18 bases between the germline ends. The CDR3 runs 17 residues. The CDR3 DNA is TGTGCCAGCAGTTTATCTTCCCCGCGTAGAGGGGCCGGGGAGCTGTTTTTT. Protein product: CASSLSSPRRGAGELFF.

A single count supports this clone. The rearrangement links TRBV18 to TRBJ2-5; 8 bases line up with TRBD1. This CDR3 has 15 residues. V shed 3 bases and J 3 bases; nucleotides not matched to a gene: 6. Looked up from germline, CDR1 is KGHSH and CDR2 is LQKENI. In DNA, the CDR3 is TGTGCCAGCTCACCTTCTCAGGGGGCCGAAGAGACCCAGTACTTC. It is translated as CASSPSQGAEETQYF.

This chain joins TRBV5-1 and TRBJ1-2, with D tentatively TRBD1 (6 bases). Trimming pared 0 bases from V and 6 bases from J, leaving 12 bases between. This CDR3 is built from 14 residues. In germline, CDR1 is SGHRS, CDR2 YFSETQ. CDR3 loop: CASSLAGQLNGYTF. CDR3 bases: TGCGCCAGCAGCTTGGCCGGACAGCTCAATGGCTACACCTTC.

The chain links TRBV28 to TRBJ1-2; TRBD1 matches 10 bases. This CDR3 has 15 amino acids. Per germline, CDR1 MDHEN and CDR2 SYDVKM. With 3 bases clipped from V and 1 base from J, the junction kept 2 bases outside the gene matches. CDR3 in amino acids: CASSLGTGVNYGYTF. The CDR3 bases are TGTGCCAGCAGTTTGGGGACAGGGGTTAACTATGGCTACACCTTC.

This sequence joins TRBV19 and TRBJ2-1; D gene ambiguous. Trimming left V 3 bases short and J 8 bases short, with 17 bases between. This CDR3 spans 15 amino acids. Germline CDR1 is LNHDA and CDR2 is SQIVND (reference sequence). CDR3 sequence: CASSINPMVAYEQFF. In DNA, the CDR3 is TGTGCCAGTAGTATTAACCCCATGGTTGCGTATGAGCAGTTCTTC.

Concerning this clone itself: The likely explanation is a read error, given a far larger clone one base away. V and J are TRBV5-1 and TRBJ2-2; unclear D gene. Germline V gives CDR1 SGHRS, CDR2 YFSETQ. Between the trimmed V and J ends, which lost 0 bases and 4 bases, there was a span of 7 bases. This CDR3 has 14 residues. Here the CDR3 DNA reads TGCGCCAGCAGCTTGGCCGGTAGCACCGGGGAGCTGTTTTTT. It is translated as CASSLAGSTGELFF.

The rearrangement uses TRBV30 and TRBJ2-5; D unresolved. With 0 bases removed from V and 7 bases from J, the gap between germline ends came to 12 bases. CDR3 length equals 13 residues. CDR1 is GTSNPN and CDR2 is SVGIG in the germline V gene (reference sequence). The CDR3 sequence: CAWSVGLEGTQYF. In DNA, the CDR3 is TGTGCCTGGAGTGTCGGCTTAGAAGGGACCCAGTACTTC. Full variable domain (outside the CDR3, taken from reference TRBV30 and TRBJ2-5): SQTIHQWPATLVQPVGSPLSLECTVEGTSNPNLYWYRQAAGRGLQLLFYSVGIGQISSEVPQNLSASRPQDRQFILSSKKLLLSDSGFYLCAWSVGLEGTQYFGPGTRLLVL.

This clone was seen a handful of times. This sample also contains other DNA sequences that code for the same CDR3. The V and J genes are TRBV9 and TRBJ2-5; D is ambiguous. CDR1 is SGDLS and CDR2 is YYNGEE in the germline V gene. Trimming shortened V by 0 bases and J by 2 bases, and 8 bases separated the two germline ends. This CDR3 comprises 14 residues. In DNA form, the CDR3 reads TGTGCCAGCAGCGTAGCCGGCAGTCAAGAGACCCAGTACTTC. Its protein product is CASSVAGSQETQYF.